A single sample is the source of the 11 T cell receptor beta chains below, sequenced in a study of PD-1 blockade in classical Hodgkin lymphoma. Time point here: newly diagnosed, previously untreated cHL patient sample. Some clones are missing from TCRdb's copy, which holds only in-frame ones; the method was immunoSEQ multiplex PCR. The table has roughly 70,000 clones, nearly 95% seen once; the top ten hold over 2.5%. Specimen: peripheral blood mononuclear cells (PBMCs). All receptors come from a human donor with classical Hodgkin lymphoma.

The chain links TRBV6-5 to TRBJ1-1; D gene ambiguous. CDR3 length equals 12 residues. V lost 7 bases to trimming and J lost 4 bases, with 10 bases between them. Germline V CDR1 and CDR2: MNHEY, SVGAGI. The CDR3 loop reads CASKREGTEAFF. CDR3 nucleotide sequence: TGTGCCAGCAAGAGGGAAGGCACTGAAGCTTTCTTT.

The chain links TRBV4-1 to TRBJ1-1, with D perhaps TRBD1 (5 bases). CDR3 length: 18 amino acids. Germline CDR1 and CDR2: MGHRA and YSYEKL. The germline V and J ends were trimmed by 1 base and 7 bases, with 25 bases remaining between them. CDR3 amino acids: CASSQVQSLIQVQDEAFF. CDR3 DNA: TGCGCCAGCAGCCAAGTACAAAGCCTAATACAGGTACAGGATGAAGCTTTCTTT.

V is TRBV7-8 and J is TRBJ2-7; D unresolved. This CDR3 region has 11 residues. Germline CDR1 SGHVS, CDR2 FQNEAQ. Trimming cost V 5 bases and J 2 bases, with 4 bases left between them. The CDR3 here is CASSRTYEQYF. CDR3 DNA: TGTGCCAGCAGCCGAACCTACGAGCAGTACTTC.

The CDR3: CASSFPGVYGYTF. The CDR3 region has the DNA TGTGCCAGCAGTTTCCCCGGGGTCTATGGCTACACCTTC. The genes are TRBV28 and TRBJ1-2, with D unclear. This CDR3 region has 13 residues. Trimming cost V 3 bases and J 4 bases, with 9 bases left between them. The V gene's germline CDR1 is MDHEN and CDR2 SYDVKM.

The chain links TRBV7-2 to TRBJ2-1, with D possibly TRBD2 on 6 matching bases. The CDR3 runs to 12 residues. Trimming took 4 bases from V and 14 from J, leaving 15 bases between them. Germline CDR1 is SGHTA and CDR2 is FQGNSA. The CDR3 here is CASSSSRLVEFF. The CDR3 DNA sequence: TGTGCCAGCAGCTCGTCCCGACTAGTAGAGTTCTTC.

The chain couples TRBV10-3 to TRBJ1-2, with TRBD1 matching over 9 bases. The CDR3 runs to 12 residues. The germline V gene has CDR1 ENHRY and CDR2 SYGVKD. J was trimmed by 7 bases and V by 7 bases; bases with no gene match: 4. The CDR3 here is CAITPDRGGYTF. CDR3 in DNA: TGTGCCATCACCCCGGACAGGGGTGGCTACACCTTC.

The chain is built from TRBV25-1 and TRBJ1-2; TRBD1 is a possible D gene (6 bases). V shed 6 bases and J shed 7 bases, with 18 bases lying between them. Germline values: CDR1 MGHDK, CDR2 SYGVNS. The CDR3 is 14 residues long. DNA for the CDR3: TGTGCCAGCAGCTCCCGAGTGGGGGCGGGTGGCTACACCTTC. Translation gives CASSSRVGAGGYTF.

The CDR3 reads CASSVDGQGANEKLFF. The CDR3 coding sequence is TGTGCCAGCAGCGTAGATGGTCAGGGGGCGAATGAAAAACTGTTTTTT. J is TRBJ1-4 and V is TRBV9; 8 nucleotides match TRBD1. Looked up from germline, CDR1 is SGDLS and CDR2 is YYNGEE. The CDR3 length is 16 residues. The J segment lost 5 bases and the V segment lost 0 bases, leaving 6 bases of the junction unmatched.

V gene TRBV28 combines with J gene TRBJ1-1; D not certain. There are 11 residues in the CDR3. The germline V and J ends were trimmed by 7 bases and 9 bases, with 12 bases remaining between them. Germline CDR1 MDHEN, CDR2 SYDVKM. The CDR3 nucleotides are TGTGCCAGCAAGAATCCTACCCAAGCTTTCTTT. Translated, it gives CASKNPTQAFF.

The chain links TRBV7-6 to TRBJ2-1; no reliable D call. The CDR3 has 11 amino acids. Deletions cut 5 bases from V and 7 bases from J, with 6 bases between. Per the germline V gene, CDR1 is SGHVS and CDR2 is FNYEAQ. The CDR3 bases are TGTGCCAGCAGCCTGGAGAATGAGCAGTTCTTC. Its protein product is CASSLENEQFF.

J is TRBJ2-1 and V is TRBV7-2; 7 bases align to TRBD2. CDR3 length: 15 amino acids. CDR1 and CDR2 (germline): SGHTA, FQGNSA. After removal of 4 bases from V and 8 bases from J, the junction contained 11 bases not matched to a gene. CDR3 residues: CASSSSPGLVHEQFF. CDR3 nucleotide sequence: TGTGCCAGCAGCTCCTCCCCCGGACTAGTCCATGAGCAGTTCTTC. Based on the CDR3 plus reference TRBV7-2 and TRBJ2-1, the full variable domain is GAGVSQSPSNKVTEKGKDVELRCDPISGHTALYWYRQSLGQGLEFLIYFQGNSAPDKSGLPSDRFSAERTGGSVSTLTIQRTQQEDSAVYLCASSSSPGLVHEQFFGPGTRLTVL.